Below are 2 T cell receptor beta chains sequenced from a single sample in a study of T cells in Graves' hyperthyroidism and ophthalmopathy. RNA transcripts gave rise to amplified TCR beta CDR3 regions. HTBI primers drove first-round RT-PCR of the TCR CDR3. TCRdb re-called the multiplex PCR reads with MiXCR, one entry per CDR3 protein. The table lists about 290,000 distinct CDR3 sequences, approximately 17% of them singletons. The sequenced sample was blood. These receptors all stem from a man aged 25 to 40 with Graves' hyperthyroidism.

The J gene is TRBJ1-2, the V gene TRBV15; TRBD1 agrees at 12 bases. This CDR3 region has 17 residues. V lost 0 bases, J lost 5 bases, and 7 bases stayed unmatched. CDR1 LNHNV and CDR2 YYDKDF come from the germline V gene (reference sequence). The DNA of the CDR3 is TGTGCCACCAGCAGAGATGGGACAGGGGGCTTTTTGTATGGCTACACCTTC. The encoded protein is CATSRDGTGGFLYGYTF.

This clonotype has a single count. An end of the junction differs from the germline gene, which may be a read error. CDR3 loop: CASGLDGTAIDEQYF. For the CDR3, the DNA is TGTGCCAGCGGCTTAGACGGGACAGCCATCGACGAGCAGTACTTC. The chain employs TRBV11-2 and TRBJ2-7; 7 bases map to TRBD1. The CDR3 spans 15 residues. Per germline, CDR1 SGHAT and CDR2 FQNNGV.